Listed below are T cell receptor beta chains from one sample, sequenced in a study of PD-1 blockade in classical Hodgkin lymphoma. Produced via immunoSEQ multiplex PCR; TCRdb's table is partial and in-frame only. The table lists some 100,000 clones, around 90% of them singletons. Sequencing was performed on peripheral blood mononuclear cells (PBMCs), taken at baseline. Receptors were obtained from a human donor with classical Hodgkin lymphoma. The CDR3 runs from the conserved cysteine through the conserved F or W. The D gene is left open where the match is weak. Only part of the rows carry a size: once, few, many, or a class if the clone is expanded.

TRBV5-4	NA	TRBJ2-3	TRBD2	CASSLVGASGSLGSTDTQYF	TGTGCCAGCAGCTTGGTTGGGGCTAGCGGGAGTTTGGGCAGCACAGATACGCAGTATTTT
TRBV6-5	once	TRBJ2-1	NA	CASSYSNEQFF	TGTGCCAGCAGTTACTCCAATGAGCAGTTCTTC
TRBV7-8	NA	TRBJ1-5	NA	CASSPGDRRPNQPQHF	TGTGCCAGCAGCCCCGGAGACAGGCGCCCAAATCAGCCCCAGCATTTT
TRBV19	NA	TRBJ1-1	NA	CASIGRGADTEAFF	TGTGCCAGTATAGGGCGGGGGGCGGACACTGAAGCTTTCTTT
TRBV7-2	NA	TRBJ2-7	NA	CASSLRTTSLGAYEQYF	TGTGCCAGCAGCTTACGTACTACTAGTCTCGGGGCTTACGAGCAGTACTTC
TRBV25-1	NA	TRBJ1-2	TRBD1	CASGQGGIYTF	TGTGCCAGCGGACAGGGAGGCATTTACACCTTC
TRBV7-6	NA	TRBJ2-5	NA	CASSLPGEETQYF	TGTGCCAGCAGCTTACCAGGGGAAGAGACCCAGTACTTC
TRBV30	NA	TRBJ1-4	TRBD1	CALTRTGGNEKLFF	TGTGCCTTGACACGGACAGGGGGGAATGAAAAACTGTTTTTT
TRBV6-5	NA	TRBJ1-2	NA	CASSSPGDYTF	TGTGCCAGCAGTTCCCCGGGGGACTACACCTTC
TRBV7-7	NA	TRBJ2-1	NA	CASSFGIGGSEQFF	TGTGCCAGCAGCTTTGGGATAGGGGGAAGTGAGCAGTTCTTC
TRBV29-1	NA	TRBJ1-1	NA	CIIRGGRSAEAFF	TGCATCATACGCGGGGGGCGCAGCGCTGAAGCTTTCTTT
TRBV6-1	NA	TRBJ1-2	NA	CASSAQGLGYTF	TGTGCCAGCAGTGCACAAGGGCTGGGCTACACCTTC
TRBV25-1	NA	TRBJ1-2	NA	CASSEYAQGYTF	TGTGCCAGCAGTGAATACGCCCAGGGCTACACCTTC
TRBV19	NA	TRBJ1-2	NA	CASTPPWGRGYGYTF	TGTGCCAGTACCCCCCCGTGGGGGCGCGGCTATGGCTACACCTTC
TRBV6-1	NA	TRBJ1-3	NA	CASSRVKNSGNTIYF	TGTGCCAGCTCTAGGGTTAAAAACTCTGGAAACACCATATATTTT
TRBV28	NA	TRBJ1-1	NA	CASRKDIYTEAFF	TGTGCCAGCCGTAAGGACATCTACACTGAAGCTTTCTTT
TRBV2	NA	TRBJ1-5	NA	CASSRDSNQPQHF	TGTGCCAGCAGCCGGGACAGCAATCAGCCCCAGCATTTT
TRBV27	NA	TRBJ2-7	TRBD2	CASSLSLGSGIPVYEQYF	TGTGCCAGCAGTTTATCTTTGGGTAGCGGGATCCCGGTTTACGAGCAGTACTTC
TRBV28	NA	TRBJ2-2	NA	CASSWTGELFF	TGTGCCAGCAGCTGGACCGGGGAGCTGTTTTTT
TRBV5-1	NA	TRBJ1-5	NA	CASSPTGNNQPQHF	TGCGCCAGCAGCCCTACAGGGAACAATCAGCCCCAGCATTTT
TRBV2	NA	TRBJ2-2	NA	CASSVRDTGELFF	TGTGCCAGCAGTGTTAGGGACACCGGGGAGCTGTTTTTT
TRBV11-3	once	TRBJ1-1	NA	CASSPNMNTEAFF	TGTGCCAGCAGCCCTAACATGAACACTGAAGCTTTCTTT
TRBV11-2	NA	TRBJ2-7	NA	CASSLATGYEQYF	TGTGCCAGCAGCTTAGCCACGGGCTACGAGCAGTACTTC
TRBV30	NA	TRBJ2-5	TRBD2	CAWSGGLARGETQYF	TGTGCCTGGAGTGGGGGACTAGCGAGGGGAGAGACCCAGTACTTC
TRBV18	NA	TRBJ1-3	NA	CASSPTQGGNTIYF	TGTGCCAGCTCACCAACACAAGGAGGAAACACCATATATTTT